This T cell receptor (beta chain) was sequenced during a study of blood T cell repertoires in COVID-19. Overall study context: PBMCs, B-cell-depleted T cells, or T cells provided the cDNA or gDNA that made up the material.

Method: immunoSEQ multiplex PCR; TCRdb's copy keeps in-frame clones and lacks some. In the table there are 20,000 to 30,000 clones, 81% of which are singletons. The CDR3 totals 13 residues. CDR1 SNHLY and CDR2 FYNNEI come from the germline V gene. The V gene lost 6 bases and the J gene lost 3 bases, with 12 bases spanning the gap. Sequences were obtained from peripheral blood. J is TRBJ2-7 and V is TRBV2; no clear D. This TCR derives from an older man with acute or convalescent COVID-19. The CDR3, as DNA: TGTGCCAGCAGCGACCTTGACTTCTACGAGCAGTACTTC. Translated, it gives CASSDLDFYEQYF.